Shown below are 22 T cell receptor beta chains from a single sample sequenced in a study of T cell changes during pregnancy in multiple sclerosis. Sequencing was performed with immunoSEQ multiplex PCR; in TCRdb, only in-frame clones are kept and a portion is missing. Of about 41,000 clones in the sample, more than 90% are singletons; the top ten hold around 6.7%. Sequenced material: CD8+ T cells from peripheral blood mononuclear cells, taken in the third trimester of pregnancy. The receptors were sampled from a female donor with multiple sclerosis, enrolled in a pregnancy study.

The chain uses TRBV9 and TRBJ1-2; TRBD1 might be the D (5 bases). The CDR3 contains 16 residues. The V end lost 0 bases, the J end lost 4 bases, and 16 bases lay between the germline ends. CDR1 and CDR2 (germline): SGDLS, YYNGEE. The CDR3 is CASSVALMGGPYGYTF. CDR3 in DNA: TGTGCCAGCAGCGTAGCTCTGATGGGGGGACCCTATGGCTACACCTTC.

This chain uses TRBV2 with TRBJ2-5, with D perhaps matching TRBD1 (7 bases). CDR1 is SNHLY and CDR2 is FYNNEI in the germline V gene. Trimming cost V 5 bases and J 5 bases, with 18 bases left between them. CDR3 length: 15 amino acids. CDR3 nucleotide sequence: TGTGCCAGCAGTTCGACAGGGTTTAGCGGTGAGACCCAGTACTTC. Its protein product is CASSSTGFSGETQYF.

The chain joins TRBV27 to TRBJ1-6; 7 positions agree with TRBD1. Germline loops: CDR1 MNHEY, CDR2 SMNVEV (reference sequence). This CDR3 contains 17 residues. V gave up 0 bases and J gave up 0 bases; unmatched junction bases: 2. In DNA form, the CDR3 reads TGTGCCAGCAGTTTATCGACAGGGAGCTCCTATAATTCACCCCTCCACTTT. This translates into CASSLSTGSSYNSPLHF.

The rearrangement joins TRBV6-5 to TRBJ2-3, with D possibly matching TRBD1 (6 bases). Trimming pared 8 bases from V and 5 bases from J, leaving 14 bases between. Germline assignment: CDR1 MNHEY and CDR2 SVGAGI. The CDR3 length is 13 residues. The CDR3 sequence is CASRGQMEDTQYF. DNA of the CDR3: TGTGCCAGCCGAGGACAGATGGAAGATACGCAGTATTTT.

The chain employs TRBV25-1 and TRBJ1-3, with D perhaps TRBD1 (5 bases). Trimming shortened V by 3 bases and J by 4 bases, and 13 bases separated the two germline ends. The V gene's germline CDR1 is MGHDK and CDR2 SYGVNS. This CDR3 spans 15 amino acids. Here the CDR3 DNA reads TGTGCCAGCAGTGACCATCGCAGGGCCGGAAACACCATATATTTT. Amino acids: CASSDHRRAGNTIYF.

V and J are TRBV6-1 and TRBJ1-2, with D possibly being TRBD1 (6 bases). The CDR3 runs 14 residues. V was cut by 5 bases and J by 4 bases, with 14 bases left in between. Germline lookup yields CDR1 MNHNS and CDR2 SASEGT. The CDR3: CASSIGTSSYGYTF. The CDR3 coding sequence is TGTGCCAGCAGTATCGGGACAAGCTCCTATGGCTACACCTTC.

This clone turned up a few times. This sequence joins TRBV2 and TRBJ1-1; possible D gene TRBD1, 5 bases. CDR1 is SNHLY, CDR2 FYNNEI, per germline. Between the trimmed V and J ends, which lost 6 bases and 6 bases, there was a span of 14 bases. The CDR3 spans 13 residues. The CDR3 protein is CASRGVMGPEAFF. As DNA, the CDR3 is TGTGCCAGCAGAGGGGTGATGGGGCCTGAAGCTTTCTTT.

CDR3 DNA: TGTGCCAGCAGCCCAGCGGGGGGGCCGGGGTATGAGCAGTTCTTC. This translates into CASSPAGGPGYEQFF. The rearrangement joins TRBV11-2 to TRBJ2-1; 10 bases agree with TRBD2. This CDR3 is 15 amino acids long. Trimming at V came to 5 bases and at J to 8 bases, leaving 9 bases not matched to a gene. CDR1 and CDR2 (germline): SGHAT, FQNNGV.

This chain connects TRBV13 to TRBJ2-7, with 9 nucleotides matching TRBD1. V was clipped by 5 bases and J by 3 bases; unmatched bases: 5. The CDR3 runs 14 residues. Germline V gene sequence: CDR1 PRHDT, CDR2 FYEKMQ (reference sequence). CDR3 sequence reads: CASSPGQGLYEQYF. As DNA, the CDR3 is TGTGCCAGCAGCCCGGGACAGGGACTCTACGAGCAGTACTTC.

CDR3 nucleotides: TGCGCCAGCAGCGTAGACAGGACCTCTGGAAACACCATATATTTT. This gives the protein CASSVDRTSGNTIYF. The chain is built from TRBV5-1 and TRBJ1-3; a weak D match, TRBD1 (6 bases). Germline V gene lookup returns CDR1 SGHRS and CDR2 YFSETQ. Trimming left V 4 bases short and J 0 bases short, with 11 bases between. CDR3 length: 15 amino acids.

V and J are TRBV10-3 and TRBJ2-3; TRBD2 matches at 12 bases. The CDR3 loop spans 16 amino acids. V dropped 5 bases and J dropped 6; count of bases not matched to a gene: 9. Germline CDR1 and CDR2: ENHRY and SYGVKD. The chain's CDR3 is CAISWTSGTASDTQYF. The CDR3 bases are TGTGCCATCAGTTGGACTAGCGGGACCGCGTCTGATACGCAGTATTTT.

V usage is TRBV2 and J usage is TRBJ2-3; 8 nucleotides line up with TRBD2. Germline V gives CDR1 SNHLY, CDR2 FYNNEI. This CDR3 is built from 14 residues. The V and J ends lost 6 bases and 5 bases, in that order; junction bases with no gene match: 7. CDR3 DNA sequence: TGTGCCAGCAGGGGGGAGCGGGAGATAGATACGCAGTATTTT. Protein product: CASRGEREIDTQYF.

This rearrangement joins TRBV28 to TRBJ2-3; no reliable D call. The CDR3 runs 14 residues. Germline loops: CDR1 MDHEN, CDR2 SYDVKM. The V gene lost 1 base and the J gene lost 3 bases, with 8 bases spanning the gap. This CDR3 reads CASSLFRGTDTQYF. The CDR3 nucleotides read TGTGCCAGCAGTTTATTTCGCGGAACAGATACGCAGTATTTT.

This sequence joins TRBV19 and TRBJ2-5; the match to TRBD2 covers 9 bases. Germline CDR1 LNHDA, CDR2 SQIVND (reference sequence). V lost 3 bases to trimming and J lost 5 bases; unmatched junction nucleotides: 10. This CDR3 region has 16 residues. CDR3 region: CASSIGLAGSGETQYF. CDR3 coding DNA: TGTGCCAGTAGTATTGGCCTAGCGGGGTCCGGGGAGACCCAGTACTTC.

This clone appeared a few times. The chain has TRBV6-5 and TRBJ2-1; a possible D gene is TRBD1 (5 bases). Germline CDR1 and CDR2: MNHEY and SVGAGI. Trimming took off 5 bases at V and 5 bases at J, with 10 bases between the two ends. The CDR3 length is 13 residues. The CDR3 sequence: CASSTGTHNEQFF. CDR3 in DNA: TGTGCCAGCAGTACAGGAACTCACAATGAGCAGTTCTTC.

The chain couples TRBV27 to TRBJ1-2; 10 positions match TRBD1. CDR3 length equals 16 residues. Germline CDR1 is MNHEY and CDR2 is SMNVEV (reference sequence). Unmatched junction bases numbered 9, after V lost 5 bases and J lost 3 bases. For the CDR3, the DNA is TGTGCCAGCAGTACCGGACAGGGGGAATGGTACTATGGCTACACCTTC. This translates into CASSTGQGEWYYGYTF.

This sequence joins TRBV5-5 and TRBJ1-2; 12 nucleotides line up with TRBD1. The CDR3 runs 15 residues. The junction had 6 bases not matched to a gene; V was cut back by 5 bases and J by 4 bases. The germline gives CDR1 SGHKS, CDR2 YYEKEE (reference sequence). DNA for the CDR3: TGTGCCAGCAGTATGGGACAGGGGGCGGGCTATGGCTACACCTTC. Translated: CASSMGQGAGYGYTF.

V gene TRBV7-9 combines with J gene TRBJ1-6; 7 bases line up with TRBD1. The CDR3 contains 15 residues. Trimming cost V 4 bases and J 8 bases; bases outside gene matches: 8. In germline, CDR1 is SEHNR, CDR2 FQNEAQ (reference sequence). The CDR3 reads CASSSTGTPDSPLHF. The DNA for the CDR3 is TGTGCCAGCAGCTCGACAGGGACTCCAGATTCACCCCTCCACTTT.

The gene calls are TRBV6-6 and TRBJ1-2, with D possibly matching TRBD1 (5 bases). Trimming removed 7 bases from V and 4 bases from J, with 13 bases in between. Germline V gives CDR1 MNHNY, CDR2 SVGAGI (reference sequence). The CDR3 length is 13 residues. CDR3 in amino acids: CASTVTAIYGYTF. The DNA for the CDR3 is TGTGCCAGCACCGTGACAGCGATCTATGGCTACACCTTC.

V usage is TRBV5-1 and J usage is TRBJ2-3; 10 bases align to TRBD1. V lost 5 bases to trimming and J lost 0 bases; unmatched junction nucleotides: 6. CDR3 length equals 16 residues. Germline V CDR1 and CDR2: SGHRS, YFSETQ. CDR3 residues: CASSIRQGASTDTQYF. The CDR3 coding sequence is TGCGCCAGCAGTATAAGACAGGGGGCAAGCACAGATACGCAGTATTTT.

J is TRBJ2-1 and V is TRBV12-2; TRBD2, the table's D call, lacks a check against the DNA. TRBV12-2 is shown as a pseudogene. The CDR3 length is 18 residues. This CDR3 reads CASRHDRSGTSSYNEQFF. The DNA for the CDR3 is TGTGCAAGTCGACACGATCGTAGCGGGACGAGCTCCTACAATGAGCAGTTCTTC.

V usage is TRBV30 and J usage is TRBJ2-1, with TRBD2 matching 10 bases. CDR1 is GTSNPN, CDR2 SVGIG, per germline (reference sequence). V lost 2 bases to trimming and J lost 7 bases; unmatched junction nucleotides: 8. This CDR3 spans 15 amino acids. For the CDR3, the DNA is TGTGCCTGGAGTCAGCTAGCGGGGGTCTTGAATGAGCAGTTCTTC. Protein: CAWSQLAGVLNEQFF.